Each of the 9 T cell receptor beta chains below was sequenced from the same sample in a study of control samples from healthy donors and cancer patients. Profiled with immunoSEQ multiplex PCR; TCRdb holds only in-frame clones, not every one. The sample gives about 410,000 clones, around nine tenths of which show up once; around 6.4% is in the top ten. The sequencing sample was made of PBMCs. These receptor sequences come from a man in his forties or fifties with head and neck cancer.

V usage is TRBV3-1 (or the pseudogene TRBV3-2) and J usage is TRBJ2-3; a weak D match, TRBD1 (5 bases). Trimming left V 2 bases short and J 4 bases short, with 13 bases between. The CDR3 is 15 residues long. Germline CDR1 reads LGHDT; CDR2 reads YNNKEL (reference sequence). The DNA of the CDR3 is TGTGCCAGCAGCCAACTTCAACAGGCCCCAGATACGCAGTATTTT. Its translation is CASSQLQQAPDTQYF.

The chain is built from TRBV7-2 and TRBJ2-2, with 8 bases aligning to TRBD2. Unmatched junction bases numbered 6, after V lost 3 bases and J lost 0 bases. Looked up from germline, CDR1 is SGHTA and CDR2 is FQGNSA. This CDR3 is built from 17 residues. The CDR3 sequence: CASSFSSGNSNTGELFF. In nucleotides, the CDR3 is TGTGCCAGCAGCTTTAGTAGCGGGAACTCGAACACCGGGGAGCTGTTTTTT.

CDR3 bases: TGTGCCAGCAGCCAGCATACAGCGAACACCGGGGAGCTGTTTTTT. Encoded protein: CASSQHTANTGELFF. The rearrangement links TRBV3-1 (or the pseudogene TRBV3-2) to TRBJ2-2; D remains ambiguous. Germline CDR1 reads LGHDT; CDR2 reads YNNKEL (reference sequence). Trimming cost V 3 bases and J 0 bases, with 8 bases left between them. This CDR3 contains 15 residues.

This clone was found a few times. This CDR3 reads CASTPGLAVEQFF. CDR3 bases: TGTGCCAGCACCCCGGGACTAGCGGTCGAGCAGTTCTTC. V and J are TRBV27 and TRBJ2-1; 11 bases line up with TRBD2. Germline V lookup: CDR1 MNHEY, CDR2 SMNVEV (reference sequence). V gave up 7 bases and J gave up 10 bases; unmatched junction bases: 6. The CDR3 runs 13 residues.

V gene TRBV7-9 combines with J gene TRBJ1-1; perhaps TRBD1 as D (6 bases). CDR3 length: 13 amino acids. Trimming removed 5 bases at V and 10 bases at J, with 17 bases between. Germline V gene lookup returns CDR1 SEHNR and CDR2 FQNEAQ (reference sequence). The CDR3 here is CASSRDVDSGAFF. The DNA for the CDR3 is TGTGCCAGCAGCCGGGATGTGGACAGCGGAGCTTTCTTT.

J is TRBJ2-3 and V is TRBV7-2; D remains ambiguous. Deletions cut 2 bases from V and 1 base from J, with 13 bases between. The CDR3 extends over 16 amino acids. Per germline, CDR1 SGHTA and CDR2 FQGNSA. The CDR3 coding sequence is TGTGCCAGCAGCTTACAGGAAAGGGTTGGCACAGATACGCAGTATTTT. The encoded protein is CASSLQERVGTDTQYF.

The CDR3 spells CASSSAESYEQYF. CDR3 DNA: TGTGCCAGCAGCTCAGCCGAGAGCTACGAGCAGTACTTC. The chain couples TRBV7-2 to TRBJ2-7; D remains unclear. This CDR3 is built from 13 residues. Per the germline V gene, CDR1 is SGHTA and CDR2 is FQGNSA. The ends were cut back, 4 bases at V and 3 bases at J, with 10 bases in the middle.

The rearrangement uses TRBV7-2 and TRBJ2-1, with unresolved D. Germline-derived CDR1 and CDR2 are SGHTA and FQGNSA. The germline V and J ends were trimmed by 6 bases and 3 bases, with 9 bases remaining between them. The length of the CDR3 is 13 residues. CDR3 region: CASSSGSYNEQFF. The CDR3 nucleotides are TGTGCCAGCAGTTCCGGAAGCTACAATGAGCAGTTCTTC. The full variable domain, completed using reference TRBV7-2 and TRBJ2-1, is GAGVSQSPSNKVTEKGKDVELRCDPISGHTALYWYRQSLGQGLEFLIYFQGNSAPDKSGLPSDRFSAERTGGSVSTLTIQRTQQEDSAVYLCASSSGSYNEQFFGPGTRLTVL.

CDR3 residues: CASSLDRVDANSPLHF. The CDR3 DNA reads TGCGCCAGCAGCTTGGACAGGGTGGACGCTAATTCACCCCTCCACTTT. The rearrangement joins TRBV5-1 to TRBJ1-6; tentatively, D is TRBD1 (6 bases). The germline V gene has CDR1 SGHRS and CDR2 YFSETQ. CDR3 length: 16 amino acids. Trimming shortened V by 0 bases and J by 6 bases, and 13 bases separated the two germline ends.